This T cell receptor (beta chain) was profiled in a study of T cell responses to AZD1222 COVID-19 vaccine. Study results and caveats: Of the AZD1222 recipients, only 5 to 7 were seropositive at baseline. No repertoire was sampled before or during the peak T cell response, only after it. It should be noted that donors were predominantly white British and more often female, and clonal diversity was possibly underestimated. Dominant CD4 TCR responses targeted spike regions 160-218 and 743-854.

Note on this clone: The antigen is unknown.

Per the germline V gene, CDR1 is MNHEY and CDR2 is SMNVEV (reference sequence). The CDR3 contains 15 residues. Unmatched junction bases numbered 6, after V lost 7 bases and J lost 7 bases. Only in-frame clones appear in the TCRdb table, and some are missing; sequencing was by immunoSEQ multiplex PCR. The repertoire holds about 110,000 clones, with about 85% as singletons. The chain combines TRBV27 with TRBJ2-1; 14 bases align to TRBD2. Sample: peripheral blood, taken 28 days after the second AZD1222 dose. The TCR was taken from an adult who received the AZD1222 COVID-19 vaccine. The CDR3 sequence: CASKRGTSGSNEQFF. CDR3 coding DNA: TGTGCCAGCAAGCGGGGGACTAGCGGGAGTAATGAGCAGTTCTTC.